The 16 T cell receptor beta chains presented below share a single source sample, sequenced in a study of shared clonotypes between healthy human individuals. The table came from immunoSEQ multiplex PCR; TCRdb's copy has only in-frame clones and leaves some out. The sample lists over a million clones, approximately 78% occurring once. The material sequenced was memory CD4+ T cells from PBMCs. Subset specified: CD45RA-negative fraction. These receptors originate from a young man in good health. Some clones in this sample may be carry-over from other donors' samples.

This clone has more than one count but fewer than ten. V gene TRBV21-1 combines with J gene TRBJ1-5. TRBV21-1 represents a pseudogene. The CDR3 totals 16 residues. In nucleotides, the CDR3 is TGTGCCAACCATGAGGGTGGTAGTTTTAGCAATCAGCCCCAGCATTTT. It encodes CANHEGGSFSNQPQHF.

In the case of this clone: Additional DNA sequences in this sample encode the identical CDR3. The rearrangement joins TRBV28 to TRBJ2-7; 12 bases fit TRBD2. With V trimmed by 3 bases and J by 1 base, 1 base remained unmatched. The CDR3 contains 15 residues. Germline V CDR1 and CDR2: MDHEN, SYDVKM. CDR3 bases: TGTGCCAGCAGTTTCGGACTAGCGGGGTCCTACGAGCAGTACTTC. Its protein is CASSFGLAGSYEQYF.

V and J are TRBV7-6 and TRBJ1-3; D may be TRBD1 (5 bases). Germline CDR1 is SGHVS and CDR2 is FNYEAQ. There are 16 residues in the CDR3. The ends were cut back, 0 bases at V and 2 bases at J, with 11 bases in the middle. CDR3 sequence: CASSLARQGTGNTIYF. The CDR3 DNA follows: TGTGCCAGCAGCTTAGCGCGGCAGGGCACTGGAAACACCATATATTTT.

This clone was detected only once. The V and J genes are TRBV11-2 and TRBJ2-3, with TRBD2 as a possible D gene (6 bases). This CDR3 has 18 residues. Germline lookup yields CDR1 SGHAT and CDR2 FQNNGV. With 4 bases removed from V and 3 bases from J, the gap between germline ends came to 23 bases. CDR3 DNA sequence: TGTGCCAGCAGCTCTGCTTGGGAGGCGGGACGAGTTACAGATACGCAGTATTTT. Translated: CASSSAWEAGRVTDTQYF.

V and J are TRBV6-5 and TRBJ2-1, with D maybe TRBD1 (5 bases). CDR1 MNHEY and CDR2 SVGAGI come from the germline V gene. The CDR3 covers 11 residues. Trimming stripped 7 bases from V and 9 bases from J, with 10 bases between. CDR3: CASKKRGEQFF. The CDR3 nucleotides read TGTGCCAGCAAAAAAAGGGGTGAGCAGTTCTTC.

This chain uses TRBV4-1 with TRBJ1-2; unclear D gene. This CDR3 comprises 14 residues. Germline V gives CDR1 MGHRA, CDR2 YSYEKL. Trimming removed 1 base from V and 4 bases from J, with 10 bases in between. The CDR3 loop is CASSQAVIVYGYTF. CDR3 DNA sequence: TGCGCCAGCAGCCAAGCCGTTATTGTCTATGGCTACACCTTC.

The chain combines TRBV11-2 with TRBJ2-5, with 11 positions matching TRBD2. With V trimmed by 7 bases and J by 1 base, 2 bases remained unmatched. Germline CDR1 reads SGHAT; CDR2 reads FQNNGV. CDR3 length: 14 residues. CDR3 in amino acids: CASTGTSGQETQYF. In DNA form, the CDR3 reads TGTGCCAGCACCGGGACTAGCGGCCAAGAGACCCAGTACTTC.

The V and J genes are TRBV25-1 and TRBJ2-2, with D tentatively TRBD1 or TRBD2 (5 bases each). Germline CDR1 and CDR2: MGHDK and SYGVNS. V shed 6 bases and J shed 2 bases, with 22 bases lying between them. This CDR3 is 18 amino acids long. This CDR3 reads CASSPLAAGTLNTGELFF. Written as DNA, the CDR3 is TGTGCCAGCAGCCCGTTGGCCGCCGGGACGTTAAACACCGGGGAGCTGTTTTTT.

The genes are TRBV5-4 and TRBJ2-5; 10 bases line up with TRBD1. Germline V gene data show CDR1 as SGHNT and CDR2 as YYREEE (reference sequence). The V segment lost 5 bases and the J segment 5 bases; nucleotides outside the gene matches: 9. This CDR3 region has 15 residues. The CDR3 sequence is CASSRADRGLETQYF. The CDR3, as DNA: TGTGCCAGCAGTCGAGCGGACAGGGGGTTGGAGACCCAGTACTTC.

The chain employs TRBV5-1 and TRBJ1-4, with D unresolved. The CDR3 has 14 residues. Germline CDR1 SGHRS, CDR2 YFSETQ. The ends were cut back, 2 bases at V and 5 bases at J, with 10 bases in the middle. CDR3 coding DNA: TGCGCCAGCAGCTTCGGGGATACAAATGAAAAACTGTTTTTT. It specifies CASSFGDTNEKLFF.

This chain uses TRBV5-6 with TRBJ2-7, with D unclear. The CDR3 spans 14 residues. Germline-derived CDR1 and CDR2 are SGHDT and YYEEEE. V lost 1 base to trimming and J lost 4 bases, with 12 bases between them. Written as DNA, the CDR3 is TGTGCCAGCAGCTTGCTTGGCAGAGGATACGAGCAGTACTTC. This sequence encodes CASSLLGRGYEQYF. The whole variable domain, remainder taken from reference TRBV5-6 and TRBJ2-7, is DAGVTQSPTHLIKTRGQQVTLRCSPKSGHDTVSWYQQALGQGPQFIFQYYEEEERQRGNFPDRFSGHQFPNYSSELNVNALLLGDSALYLCASSLLGRGYEQYFGPGTRLTVT.

V gene TRBV30 combines with J gene TRBJ2-1; 8 positions match TRBD2. The V gene's germline CDR1 is GTSNPN and CDR2 SVGIG (reference sequence). Trimming removed 0 bases from V and 10 bases from J; junction bases left unmatched: 8. The CDR3 extends over 14 amino acids. CDR3 sequence reads: CAWSVQAGVGEQFF. For the CDR3, the DNA is TGTGCCTGGAGTGTCCAAGCGGGAGTGGGGGAGCAGTTCTTC.

The sample holds many counts of this clone. This chain links TRBV28 with TRBJ2-3; 11 positions agree with TRBD2. The germline V gene encodes CDR1 MDHEN and CDR2 SYDVKM. The CDR3 is 16 residues long. After removal of 4 bases from V and 1 base from J, the junction contained 4 bases not matched to a gene. The CDR3 DNA reads TGTGCCAGCAGTTCCACTAGCGGGAGCGGCACAGATACGCAGTATTTT. Protein sequence: CASSSTSGSGTDTQYF.

The CDR3 DNA reads as TGCGCCAGCAGCCAACAAGCGGGAAGCACAGATACGCAGTATTTT. Translating it yields CASSQQAGSTDTQYF. The chain is built from TRBV4-1 and TRBJ2-3; 7 bases map to TRBD2. V was pared by 2 bases and J by 0 bases, with 2 bases of the junction left unmatched. The CDR3 contains 15 residues. Germline lookup yields CDR1 MGHRA and CDR2 YSYEKL.

The chain recombines TRBV30 with TRBJ2-7, with TRBD1 matching 8 bases. Germline V gives CDR1 GTSNPN, CDR2 SVGIG (reference sequence). The CDR3 has 14 residues. V shed 5 bases and J 2 bases; nucleotides not matched to a gene: 8. CDR3 protein: CAWGAGTGPYEQYF. Written as DNA, the CDR3 is TGTGCCTGGGGGGCCGGGACAGGTCCCTACGAGCAGTACTTC.

The rearrangement links TRBV7-8 to TRBJ2-3; D is ambiguous. In germline, CDR1 is SGHVS, CDR2 FQNEAQ. The CDR3 contains 13 residues. V lost 1 base, J lost 5 bases, and 7 bases lay in between. The CDR3: CASSLVLGDTQYF. Here the CDR3 DNA reads TGTGCCAGCAGCTTAGTTTTGGGAGATACGCAGTATTTT.